What follows is one TCR beta chain and its context. This entry comes from a study of blood T cell repertoires in COVID-19. Assay used: immunoSEQ multiplex PCR; TCRdb lists only in-frame clones, some missing. The table lists some 65,000 clones, around 80% of them singletons, with 9% to 10% in the top ten. CDR1 and CDR2 (germline): MGHDK, SYGVNS. The CDR3 covers 14 residues. After removal of 2 bases from V and 6 bases from J, the junction contained 6 bases not matched to a gene. This clonotype originated in a human donor in a cohort sampled during active COVID-19. The gene calls are TRBV25-1 and TRBJ2-7; TRBD2 matches at 8 bases. Sequenced: peripheral blood. CDR3 region: CASSEEAGASEQYF. The CDR3 DNA sequence: TGTGCCAGCAGTGAAGAAGCGGGAGCGAGCGAGCAGTACTTC.